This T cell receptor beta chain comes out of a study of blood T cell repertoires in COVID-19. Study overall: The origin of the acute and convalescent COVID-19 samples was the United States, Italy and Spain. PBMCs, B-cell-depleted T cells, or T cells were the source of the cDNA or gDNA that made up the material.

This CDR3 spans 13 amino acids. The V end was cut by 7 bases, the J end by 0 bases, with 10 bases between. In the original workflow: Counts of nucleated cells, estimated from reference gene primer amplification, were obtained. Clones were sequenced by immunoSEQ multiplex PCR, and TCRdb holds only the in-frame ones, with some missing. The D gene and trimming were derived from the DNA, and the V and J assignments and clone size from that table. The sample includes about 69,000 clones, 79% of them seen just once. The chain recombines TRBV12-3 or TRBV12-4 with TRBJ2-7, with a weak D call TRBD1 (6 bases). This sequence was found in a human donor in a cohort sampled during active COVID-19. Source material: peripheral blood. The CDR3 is CASKDRSSYEQYF. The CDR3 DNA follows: TGTGCCAGCAAGGACAGAAGCTCCTACGAGCAGTACTTC.